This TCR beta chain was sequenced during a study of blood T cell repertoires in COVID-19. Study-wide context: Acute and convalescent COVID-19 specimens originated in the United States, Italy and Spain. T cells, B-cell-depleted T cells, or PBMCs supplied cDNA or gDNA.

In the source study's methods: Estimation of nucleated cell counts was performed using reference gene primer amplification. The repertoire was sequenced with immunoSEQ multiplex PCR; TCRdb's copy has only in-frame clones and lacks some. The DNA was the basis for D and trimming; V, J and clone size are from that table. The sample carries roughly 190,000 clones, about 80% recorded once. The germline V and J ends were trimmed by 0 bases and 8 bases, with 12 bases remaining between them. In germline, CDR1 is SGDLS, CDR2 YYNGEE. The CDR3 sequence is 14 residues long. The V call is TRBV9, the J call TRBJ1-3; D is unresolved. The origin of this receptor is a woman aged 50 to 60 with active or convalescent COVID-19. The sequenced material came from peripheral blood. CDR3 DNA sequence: TGTGCCAGCAGCGTAGACAACAGCGGTTACACCATATATTTT. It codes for CASSVDNSGYTIYF.